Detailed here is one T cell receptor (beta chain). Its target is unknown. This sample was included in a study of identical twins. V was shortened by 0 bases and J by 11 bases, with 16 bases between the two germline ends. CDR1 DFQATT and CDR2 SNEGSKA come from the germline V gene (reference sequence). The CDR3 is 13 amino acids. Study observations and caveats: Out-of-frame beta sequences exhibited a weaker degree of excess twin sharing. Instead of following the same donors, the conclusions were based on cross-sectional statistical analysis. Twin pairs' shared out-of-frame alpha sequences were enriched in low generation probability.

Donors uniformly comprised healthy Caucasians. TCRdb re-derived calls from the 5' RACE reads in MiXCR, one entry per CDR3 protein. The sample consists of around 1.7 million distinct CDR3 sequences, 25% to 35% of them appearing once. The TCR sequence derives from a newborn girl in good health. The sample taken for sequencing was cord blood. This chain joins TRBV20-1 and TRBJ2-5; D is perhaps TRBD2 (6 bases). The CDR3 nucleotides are TGCAGTGCTAGAGACGTGGACTACAATGAGCAGTACTTC. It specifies CSARDVDYNEQYF.